This T cell receptor beta chain was captured in a study of blood T cell repertoires in COVID-19. Method: immunoSEQ multiplex PCR; TCRdb's copy keeps in-frame clones and lacks some. This sample has about 74,000 clones, with about nine tenths found just once. V shed 2 bases and J shed 1 base, with 8 bases lying between them. The CDR3 consists of 14 residues. From germline, CDR1 is SGHTA and CDR2 FQGNSA. Material for sequencing was peripheral blood. This rearrangement joins TRBV7-2 to TRBJ1-1; D call uncertain. This TCR was recovered from a woman over 75 with active or convalescent COVID-19. CDR3 in amino acids: CASSLITGNTEAFF. In DNA form, the CDR3 reads TGTGCCAGCAGCTTAATTACGGGGAACACTGAAGCTTTCTTT.